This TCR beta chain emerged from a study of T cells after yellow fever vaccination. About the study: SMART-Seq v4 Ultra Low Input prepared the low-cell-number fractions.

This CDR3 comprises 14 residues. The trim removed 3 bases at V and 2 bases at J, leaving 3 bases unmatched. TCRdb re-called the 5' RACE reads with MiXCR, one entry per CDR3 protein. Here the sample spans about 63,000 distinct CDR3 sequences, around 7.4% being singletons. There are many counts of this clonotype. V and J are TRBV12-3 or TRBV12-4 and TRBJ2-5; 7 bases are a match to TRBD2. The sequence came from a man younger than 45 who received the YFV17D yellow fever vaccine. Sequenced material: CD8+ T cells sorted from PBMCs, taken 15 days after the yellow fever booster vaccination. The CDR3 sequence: CASSFGGGQETQYF. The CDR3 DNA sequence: TGTGCCAGCAGTTTTGGGGGGGGGCAAGAGACCCAGTACTTC.